This note documents a single T cell receptor beta chain sequence. Between the trimmed V and J ends, which lost 1 base and 0 bases, there was a span of 5 bases. The length of the CDR3 is 13 residues. Germline V gene sequence: CDR1 SQVTM, CDR2 ANQGSEA. Indicated time point: patch test 3, about 24 weeks after DPC sensitization. Treatment specified: therapeutic diphenylcyclopropenone sensitization with weekly scalp DPC. Sample donors consisted of patients with alopecia, aged 18 to 70 years, who were suitable for DPC. In the source study's methods: TCR counts had a median of about 94,000 per sample and spanned roughly 23,224 to 690,600. Via MiXCR, TCRdb re-called the RACE reads, giving one row per CDR3 protein. These V and J calls rely on TCRdb rather than the paper's analysis. This sample has fewer than 200,000 distinct CDR3 sequences; 25% to 30% occur once, and the top ten carry 2.1%. This specimen belongs to a study of human T cells and chemical hapten exposure. Study-level information: There were per-sample TCR yield variations, arising mainly from small pooled library volume differences.

Sequencing used whole blood, obtained in connection with sensitization to the hapten diphenylcyclopropenone (DPC). The clonotype comes from a woman younger than 30 with alopecia areata. Some clones in this sample may be carry-over from other donors' samples. The chain recombines TRBV29-1 with TRBJ2-3; no clear D. The CDR3 spells CSVEGTSTDTQYF. The CDR3 DNA reads TGCAGCGTTGAAGGGACCAGCACAGATACGCAGTATTTT.